These 28 T cell receptor beta chains originate from one sample sequenced in a study of shared clonotypes between healthy human individuals. This table comes from immunoSEQ multiplex PCR, and its TCRdb copy is limited to in-frame clones, with some not included. The sample lists about 1 million clones, about three quarters occurring once. The specimen sequenced was memory CD4+ T cells sorted from blood. The subset was: CD45RA-negative fraction. These receptor sequences come from a man younger than 35 in good health.

The chain couples TRBV5-4 to TRBJ2-4, with TRBD1 matching 8 bases. From germline, CDR1 is SGHNT and CDR2 YYREEE (reference sequence). The CDR3 is 14 residues long. V was clipped by 4 bases and J by 9 bases; unmatched bases: 9. The CDR3 loop reads CASSLGQGSSIQYF. CDR3 nucleotides: TGTGCCAGCAGCCTAGGACAGGGTAGCAGCATTCAGTACTTC.

This chain connects TRBV6-6 to TRBJ2-5; 9 nucleotides match TRBD2. The trim removed 5 bases at V and 4 bases at J, leaving 5 bases unmatched. The CDR3 spans 14 residues. The V gene's germline CDR1 is MNHNY and CDR2 SVGAGI (reference sequence). CDR3 region: CASSPRGLAETQYF. The DNA for the CDR3 is TGTGCCAGCAGTCCCAGGGGACTAGCAGAGACCCAGTACTTC.

V is TRBV10-2 and J is TRBJ2-5; D gene uncertain. Between the trimmed V and J ends, which lost 5 bases and 0 bases, there was a span of 4 bases. The germline gives CDR1 WSHSY, CDR2 SAAADI. The CDR3 has 12 residues. CDR3 nucleotide sequence: TGCGCCAGCAGTCCGTACCAAGAGACCCAGTACTTC. Encoded protein: CASSPYQETQYF.

The V and J genes are TRBV20-1 and TRBJ2-7, with unresolved D. V shed 2 bases and J shed 7 bases, with 6 bases lying between them. Looked up from germline, CDR1 is DFQATT and CDR2 is SNEGSKA (reference sequence). The CDR3 is 10 residues long. The CDR3 is CSARMLEQYF. CDR3 DNA sequence: TGCAGTGCTAGAATGTTGGAGCAGTACTTC.

The chain uses TRBV4-1 and TRBJ2-2; D may correspond to TRBD1 or TRBD2 (5 bases each). Trimming took off 1 base at V and 7 bases at J, with 13 bases between the two ends. Germline V CDR1 and CDR2: MGHRA, YSYEKL. CDR3 length equals 15 residues. The CDR3: CASSQVMGEGGELFF. CDR3 DNA sequence: TGCGCCAGCAGCCAAGTAATGGGGGAAGGCGGGGAGCTGTTTTTT.

The CDR3 protein is CASSLVGTGTSSGNTIYF. The CDR3 nucleotides are TGTGCCAGCAGCTTAGTAGGGACAGGGACCTCCTCTGGAAACACCATATATTTT. The V and J genes are TRBV7-6 and TRBJ1-3; 9 bases fit TRBD1. Trimming at V came to 1 base and at J to 0 bases, leaving 7 bases not matched to a gene. This CDR3 region has 18 residues. CDR1 and CDR2 (germline): SGHVS, FNYEAQ. The entire variable domain, with the rest obtained from reference TRBV7-6 and TRBJ1-3, is as follows: GAGVSQSPRYKVTKRGQDVALRCDPISGHVSLYWYRQALGQGPEFLTYFNYEAQQDKSGLPNDRFSAERPEGSISTLTIQRTEQRDSAMYRCASSLVGTGTSSGNTIYFGEGSWLTVV.

This sequence joins TRBV7-3 and TRBJ2-3, with D uncertain. CDR3 length: 13 residues. With 5 bases removed from V and 6 bases from J, the gap between germline ends came to 12 bases. The germline V gene has CDR1 SGHTA and CDR2 FQGTGA. The DNA for the CDR3 is TGTGCCAGCAGCCCCACGGGTAGGGATACGCAGTATTTT. The encoded protein is CASSPTGRDTQYF.

This clone appeared once. The chain recombines TRBV29-1 with TRBJ2-7; D not certain. Germline assignment: CDR1 SQVTM and CDR2 ANQGSEA. The CDR3 length is 11 residues. Trimming cost V 6 bases and J 6 bases, with 12 bases left between them. In DNA form, the CDR3 reads TGCAGCGTCGCCGGGCCCCGCGAGCAGTACTTC. It translates to CSVAGPREQYF.

This chain uses TRBV7-4 with TRBJ2-7, with D unclear. Trimming took off 3 bases at V and 6 bases at J, with 9 bases between the two ends. This CDR3 has 12 residues. The germline V gene encodes CDR1 SGHVT and CDR2 SQSDAQ. CDR3 in DNA: TGTGCCAGCAGCTTCTACTTCTCCGAGCAGTACTTC. It is translated as CASSFYFSEQYF.

This rearrangement joins TRBV7-2 to TRBJ2-7; tentatively, D is TRBD2 (6 bases). Trimming removed 5 bases at V and 0 bases at J, with 14 bases between. Germline V CDR1 and CDR2: SGHTA, FQGNSA. This CDR3 is 15 amino acids long. The CDR3 here is CASSPQGGSSYEQYF. The CDR3 region has the DNA TGTGCCAGCAGCCCTCAAGGAGGGAGCTCCTACGAGCAGTACTTC.

V and J are TRBV19 and TRBJ1-4; possible D gene TRBD1, 5 bases. There are 15 residues in the CDR3. Germline lookup yields CDR1 LNHDA and CDR2 SQIVND (reference sequence). Between the trimmed V and J ends, which lost 3 bases and 6 bases, there was a span of 14 bases. CDR3 protein: CASSIRGSGDEKLFF. In nucleotides, the CDR3 is TGTGCCAGTAGTATTAGGGGATCGGGGGATGAAAAACTGTTTTTT.

This chain links TRBV18 with TRBJ2-5; 10 nucleotides align to TRBD1. CDR1 is KGHSH and CDR2 is LQKENI in the germline V gene. The V segment lost 3 bases and the J segment 14 bases; nucleotides outside the gene matches: 3. The CDR3 consists of 11 residues. Written as DNA, the CDR3 is TGTGCCAGCTCACCCGACAGGGGGCAATACTTC. Translating it yields CASSPDRGQYF.

CDR3 nucleotide sequence: TGTGCCAGTAGGGAGACTGGCAATCAGCCCCAGCATTTT. Protein: CASRETGNQPQHF. The chain recombines TRBV19 with TRBJ1-5; D is unresolved. Deletions cut 6 bases from V and 2 bases from J, with 8 bases between. The length of the CDR3 is 13 residues. Looked up from germline, CDR1 is LNHDA and CDR2 is SQIVND (reference sequence).

The CDR3: CASSQFNGSPLHF. DNA of the CDR3: TGTGCCAGCAGCCAATTCAACGGCTCACCCCTCCACTTT. The chain recombines TRBV7-3 with TRBJ1-6; D is ambiguous. CDR1 is SGHTA and CDR2 is FQGTGA in the germline V gene. V lost 5 bases, J lost 10 bases, and 12 bases lay in between. CDR3 length: 13 amino acids.

This clone came up once. The V gene is TRBV7-2, the J gene TRBJ2-7; 8 nucleotides align to TRBD1. V shed 2 bases, J shed 7 bases, and the junction held 10 bases outside the gene matches. This CDR3 has 15 amino acids. CDR1 is SGHTA and CDR2 is FQGNSA in the germline V gene. CDR3 in amino acids: CASSLRAGGLGEQYF. In DNA form, the CDR3 reads TGTGCCAGCAGCTTAAGGGCAGGGGGCTTGGGTGAGCAGTACTTC. Variable domain in full (rest from reference TRBV7-2 and TRBJ2-7): GAGVSQSPSNKVTEKGKDVELRCDPISGHTALYWYRQSLGQGLEFLIYFQGNSAPDKSGLPSDRFSAERTGGSVSTLTIQRTQQEDSAVYLCASSLRAGGLGEQYFGPGTRLTVT.

The chain couples TRBV9 to TRBJ1-2; a possible D gene is TRBD1 (5 bases). The CDR3 totals 13 residues. V lost 3 bases to trimming and J lost 12 bases, with 18 bases between them. Germline values: CDR1 SGDLS, CDR2 YYNGEE. CDR3 nucleotides: TGTGCCAGCAGCGCCGTCGAGAGGGGCCCTAACACCTTC. Protein sequence: CASSAVERGPNTF.

This chain links TRBV14 with TRBJ2-7; tentatively, D is TRBD1 or TRBD2 (5 bases each). Germline lookup yields CDR1 SGHDN and CDR2 FVKESK. Trimming left V 1 base short and J 2 bases short, with 12 bases between. There are 15 residues in the CDR3. The CDR3 sequence: CASSQGGAATYEQYF. The CDR3 DNA is TGTGCCAGCAGCCAAGGAGGGGCAGCGACCTACGAGCAGTACTTC.

The chain combines TRBV18 with TRBJ2-5, with D maybe TRBD2 (5 bases). V was pared by 2 bases and J by 5 bases, with 12 bases between. The germline gives CDR1 KGHSH, CDR2 LQKENI. The CDR3 length is 14 residues. CDR3 nucleotide sequence: TGTGCCAGCTCACCAAAGGCTAGCTGGGAGACCCAGTACTTC. This gives the protein CASSPKASWETQYF. The entire variable domain, with the rest obtained from reference TRBV18 and TRBJ2-5, is as follows: NAGVMQNPRHLVRRRGQEARLRCSPMKGHSHVYWYRQLPEEGLKFMVYLQKENIIDESGMPKERFSAEFPKEGPSILRIQQVVRGDSAAYFCASSPKASWETQYFGPGTRLLVL.

The V call is TRBV5-6, the J call TRBJ2-3; the D call may be TRBD1 or TRBD2 (6 bases each). Germline assignment: CDR1 SGHDT and CDR2 YYEEEE. This CDR3 has 14 amino acids. Between the trimmed V and J ends, which lost 0 bases and 4 bases, there was a span of 9 bases. In DNA form, the CDR3 reads TGTGCCAGCAGCTTGGGGAGGGGGGCAGATACGCAGTATTTT. Translation: CASSLGRGADTQYF.

The chain uses TRBV19 and TRBJ2-5; D might be TRBD1 (6 bases). With 4 bases removed from V and 5 bases from J, the gap between germline ends came to 11 bases. The germline gives CDR1 LNHDA, CDR2 SQIVND (reference sequence). The CDR3 extends over 13 amino acids. CDR3 DNA: TGTGCCAGTAGTACTGACAGGAAGGAGACCCAGTACTTC. Translated, it gives CASSTDRKETQYF.

Details on this clone: The sample contains more than one DNA sequence encoding this CDR3. The gene calls are TRBV7-2 and TRBJ2-7; D remains ambiguous. The CDR3 covers 13 residues. The V end lost 5 bases, the J end lost 4 bases, and 12 bases lay between the germline ends. Germline lookup yields CDR1 SGHTA and CDR2 FQGNSA. CDR3 protein: CASSPDGYYEQYF. The CDR3 nucleotides are TGTGCCAGCAGCCCCGACGGATATTACGAGCAGTACTTC. Complete variable domain (other parts from reference TRBV7-2 and TRBJ2-7): GAGVSQSPSNKVTEKGKDVELRCDPISGHTALYWYRQSLGQGLEFLIYFQGNSAPDKSGLPSDRFSAERTGGSVSTLTIQRTQQEDSAVYLCASSPDGYYEQYFGPGTRLTVT.

CDR3 DNA: TGTGCCAGCAGCGCCTCAGGGGGGGGCAGCTATGGCTACACCTTC. Residues: CASSASGGGSYGYTF. This chain connects TRBV7-9 to TRBJ1-2, with TRBD1 identical over 7 bases. The CDR3 runs 15 residues. V was clipped by 5 bases and J by 4 bases; unmatched bases: 10. The germline V gene has CDR1 SEHNR and CDR2 FQNEAQ (reference sequence).

At least ten counts were recorded for this clone. The CDR3 region has the DNA TGTGCCAGCAGCTTAGTAGCCTTGAGAAGGGCTAATGAAAAACTGTTTTTT. Translated, it gives CASSLVALRRANEKLFF. V usage is TRBV11-3 and J usage is TRBJ1-4; D call uncertain. CDR1 is SGHNT, CDR2 YENEEA, per germline. The length of the CDR3 is 17 residues. Trimming took off 1 base at V and 3 bases at J, with 15 bases between the two ends.

This clone was counted ten times or more. The rearrangement links TRBV4-2 to TRBJ2-1, with D hard to call. The CDR3 is 16 amino acids. V was shortened by 1 base and J by 7 bases, with 17 bases between the two germline ends. Germline CDR1 and CDR2: LGHNA and YNFKEQ. The DNA of the CDR3 is TGTGCCAGCAGCCAAGTAGACCTCCCTCAGACTAATGAGCAGTTCTTC. This encodes CASSQVDLPQTNEQFF.

As regards this clone: The junction does not match germline at one end; this may be a read error. The J gene is TRBJ2-5, the V gene TRBV7-7, with D perhaps TRBD1 or TRBD2 (6 bases each). The CDR3 has 17 amino acids. Germline V lookup: CDR1 SSHAT, CDR2 FNYEAQ (reference sequence). The CDR3 loop is CASSLPLGGCVRETQYF. CDR3 sequence (DNA): TGTGCTAGCAGCTTACCTCTGGGGGGCTGTGTGCGGGAGACCCAGTACTTC. The variable domain in full, with the rest retrieved from reference TRBV7-7 and TRBJ2-5, is GAGVSQSPRYKVTKRGQDVTLRCDPISSHATLYWYQQALGQGPEFLTYFNYEAQPDKSGLPSDRFSAERPEGSISTLTIQRTEQRDSAMYRCASSLPLGGCVRETQYFGPGTRLLVL.

The genes are TRBV18 and TRBJ1-1; D might be TRBD1 (6 bases). Trimming took off 0 bases at V and 5 bases at J, with 13 bases between the two ends. Germline V gene data show CDR1 as KGHSH and CDR2 as LQKENI. The CDR3 length is 15 residues. CDR3 sequence: CASSPPYSRGTEAFF. The CDR3, as DNA: TGTGCCAGCTCACCACCGTACAGTAGGGGGACTGAAGCTTTCTTT.

As regards this clone: A far larger clone is one nucleotide away, so this likely arose from a read error. This sample includes further DNA sequences coding for the same CDR3. The chain employs TRBV30 and TRBJ2-2; maybe TRBD2 (5 bases). The germline V gene has CDR1 GTSNPN and CDR2 SVGIG (reference sequence). The length of the CDR3 is 12 residues. In DNA, the CDR3 is TGTGCCTGGAGTGCGCGCACCGGGGAGTTGTTTTTT. This sequence encodes CAWSARTGELFF. Using reference TRBV30 and TRBJ2-2 for the parts outside the CDR3, the full variable domain is SQTIHQWPATLVQPVGSPLSLECTVEGTSNPNLYWYRQAAGRGLQLLFYSVGIGQISSEVPQNLSASRPQDRQFILSSKKLLLSDSGFYLCAWSARTGELFFGEGSRLTVL.

This clone came up many times. The same CDR3 arises from other DNA sequences in this sample as well. The chain has TRBV30 and TRBJ2-6; unclear D gene. Germline V gene lookup returns CDR1 GTSNPN and CDR2 SVGIG (reference sequence). CDR3 length: 15 amino acids. Trimming removed 0 bases from V and 1 base from J, with 7 bases in between. CDR3 nucleotides: TGTGCCTGGAGTGTTTTGGGGTCTGGGGCCAACGTCCTGACTTTC. This codes for CAWSVLGSGANVLTF. The full variable domain, its missing parts supplied by reference TRBV30 and TRBJ2-6, is SQTIHQWPATLVQPVGSPLSLECTVEGTSNPNLYWYRQAAGRGLQLLFYSVGIGQISSEVPQNLSASRPQDRQFILSSKKLLLSDSGFYLCAWSVLGSGANVLTFGAGSRLTVL.